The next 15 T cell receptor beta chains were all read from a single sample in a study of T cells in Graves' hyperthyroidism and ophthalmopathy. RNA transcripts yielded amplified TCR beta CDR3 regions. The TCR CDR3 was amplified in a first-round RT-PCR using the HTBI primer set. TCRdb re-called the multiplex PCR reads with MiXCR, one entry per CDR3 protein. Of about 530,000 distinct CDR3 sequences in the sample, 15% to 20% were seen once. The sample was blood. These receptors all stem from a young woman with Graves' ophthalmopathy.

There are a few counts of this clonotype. Here the CDR3 DNA reads TGCAGTGCTAGAGATTTAGCTAACTATGGCTACACCTTC. It yields the protein CSARDLANYGYTF. The chain employs TRBV20-1 and TRBJ1-2; D call uncertain. The CDR3 contains 13 residues. V gave up 0 bases and J gave up 0 bases, with 5 bases separating them. CDR1 is DFQATT and CDR2 is SNEGSKA in the germline V gene (reference sequence).

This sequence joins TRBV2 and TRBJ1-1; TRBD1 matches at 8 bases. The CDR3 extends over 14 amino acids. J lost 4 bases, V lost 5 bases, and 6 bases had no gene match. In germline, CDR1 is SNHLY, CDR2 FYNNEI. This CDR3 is CASSTTGEGTEAFF. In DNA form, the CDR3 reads TGTGCCAGCAGTACGACAGGGGAAGGCACTGAAGCTTTCTTT.

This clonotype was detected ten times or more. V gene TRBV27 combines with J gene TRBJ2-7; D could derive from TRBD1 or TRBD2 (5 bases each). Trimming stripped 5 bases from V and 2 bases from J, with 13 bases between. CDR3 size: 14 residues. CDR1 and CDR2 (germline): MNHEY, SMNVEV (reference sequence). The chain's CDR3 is CASSGGDGTYEQYF. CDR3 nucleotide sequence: TGTGCCAGCAGTGGTGGGGACGGTACCTACGAGCAGTACTTC.

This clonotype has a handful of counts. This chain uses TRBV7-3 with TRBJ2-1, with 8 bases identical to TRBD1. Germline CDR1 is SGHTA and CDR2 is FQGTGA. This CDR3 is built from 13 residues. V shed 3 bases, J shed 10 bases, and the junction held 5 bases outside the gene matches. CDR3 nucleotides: TGTGCCAGCAGCTTCGACAGGGGAAGGGAGCAGTTCTTC. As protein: CASSFDRGREQFF.

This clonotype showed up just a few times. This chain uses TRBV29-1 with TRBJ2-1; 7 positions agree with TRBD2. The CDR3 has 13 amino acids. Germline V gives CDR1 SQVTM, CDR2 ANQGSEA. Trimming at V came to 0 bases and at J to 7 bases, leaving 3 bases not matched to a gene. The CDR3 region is CSVEEGGWNEQFF. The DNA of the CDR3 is TGCAGCGTTGAAGAGGGAGGGTGGAATGAGCAGTTCTTC.

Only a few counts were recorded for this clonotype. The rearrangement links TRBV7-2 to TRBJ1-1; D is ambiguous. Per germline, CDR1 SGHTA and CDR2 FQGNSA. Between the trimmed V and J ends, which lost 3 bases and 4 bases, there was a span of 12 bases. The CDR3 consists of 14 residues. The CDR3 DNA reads TGTGCCAGCAGCTTTCAGGTCAGGAGCACTGAAGCTTTCTTT. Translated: CASSFQVRSTEAFF.

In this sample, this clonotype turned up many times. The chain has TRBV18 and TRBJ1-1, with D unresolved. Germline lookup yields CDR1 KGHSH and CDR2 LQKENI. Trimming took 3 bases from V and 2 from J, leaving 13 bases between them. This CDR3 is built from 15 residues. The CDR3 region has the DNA TGTGCCAGCTCACCGCAAACCGGGAGAAACACTGAAGCTTTCTTT. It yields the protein CASSPQTGRNTEAFF.

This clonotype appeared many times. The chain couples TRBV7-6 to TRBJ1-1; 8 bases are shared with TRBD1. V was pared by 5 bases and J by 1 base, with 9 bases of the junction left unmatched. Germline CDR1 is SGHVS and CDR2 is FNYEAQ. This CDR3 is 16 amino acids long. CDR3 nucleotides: TGTGCCAGCAGCCCAACAGGGGGGACATGGAACACTGAAGCTTTCTTT. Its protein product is CASSPTGGTWNTEAFF.

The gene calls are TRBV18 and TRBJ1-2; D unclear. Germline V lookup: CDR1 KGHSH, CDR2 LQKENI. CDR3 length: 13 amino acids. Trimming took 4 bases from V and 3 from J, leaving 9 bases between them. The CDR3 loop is CASSLHRDYGYTF. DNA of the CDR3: TGTGCCAGCTCACTGCACCGGGACTATGGCTACACCTTC.

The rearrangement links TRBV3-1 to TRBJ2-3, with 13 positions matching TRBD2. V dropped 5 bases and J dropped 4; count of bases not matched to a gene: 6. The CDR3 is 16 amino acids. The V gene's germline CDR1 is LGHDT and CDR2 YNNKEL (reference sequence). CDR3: CASSLRTSGSPDTQYF. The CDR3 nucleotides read TGTGCCAGCAGCTTACGGACTAGCGGGAGCCCAGATACGCAGTATTTT.

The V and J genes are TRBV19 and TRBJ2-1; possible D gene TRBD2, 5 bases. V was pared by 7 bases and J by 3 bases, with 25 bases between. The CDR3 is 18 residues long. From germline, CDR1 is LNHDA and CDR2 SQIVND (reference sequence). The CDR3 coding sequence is TGTGCCAGTACCCCCTACCCCCCAACTAGTCAGATCTACAATGAGCAGTTCTTC. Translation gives CASTPYPPTSQIYNEQFF.

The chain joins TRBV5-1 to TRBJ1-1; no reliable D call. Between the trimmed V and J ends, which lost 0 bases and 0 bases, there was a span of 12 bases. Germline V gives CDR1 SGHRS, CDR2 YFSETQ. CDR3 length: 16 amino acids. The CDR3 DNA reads TGCGCCAGCAGCTTGGGGGCTTTAAGAATGAACACTGAAGCTTTCTTT. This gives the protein CASSLGALRMNTEAFF.

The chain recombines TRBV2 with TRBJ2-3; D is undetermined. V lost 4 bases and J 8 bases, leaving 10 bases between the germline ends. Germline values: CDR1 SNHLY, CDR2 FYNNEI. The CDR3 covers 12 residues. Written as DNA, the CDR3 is TGTGCCAGCAGTGTGGAAGCGATTACGCAGTATTTT. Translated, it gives CASSVEAITQYF.

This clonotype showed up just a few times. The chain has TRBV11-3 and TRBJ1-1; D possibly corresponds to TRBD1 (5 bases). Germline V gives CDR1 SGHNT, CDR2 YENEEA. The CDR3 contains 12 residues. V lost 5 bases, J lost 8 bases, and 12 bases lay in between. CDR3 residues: CASSKMEGEAFF. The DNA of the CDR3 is TGTGCCAGCAGCAAAATGGAGGGGGAAGCTTTCTTT.

DNA of the CDR3: TGCAGTGCTAGAGATCCCTTAGCCCCTTCAGGGGATAATTCACCCCTCCACTTT. This encodes CSARDPLAPSGDNSPLHF. The rearrangement uses TRBV20-1 and TRBJ1-6, with D perhaps TRBD1 (6 bases). CDR1 is DFQATT and CDR2 is SNEGSKA in the germline V gene (reference sequence). The CDR3 is 18 amino acids. V lost 0 bases and J 5 bases, leaving 20 bases between the germline ends.